Below are 6 T cell receptor beta chains sequenced from a single sample in a study of blood T cell repertoires in COVID-19. Repertoires were generated with immunoSEQ multiplex PCR, while TCRdb's copy carries only in-frame clones and drops some. The profile covers tens of thousands of clones, with almost 85% appearing a single time and about an eighth taken by the ten largest. The sample taken for sequencing was peripheral blood. These receptors were obtained from an elderly man with acute or convalescent COVID-19.

This clone has just one count. This chain links TRBV6-5 with TRBJ1-1; 7 nucleotides align to TRBD1. This CDR3 comprises 15 residues. V shed 5 bases, J shed 2 bases, and the junction held 8 bases outside the gene matches. Germline lookup yields CDR1 MNHEY and CDR2 SVGAGI. CDR3 sequence (DNA): TGTGCCAGCAGTACCCCCAGACAGGGCAACACTGAAGCTTTCTTT. Amino acid sequence: CASSTPRQGNTEAFF.

This chain uses TRBV2 with TRBJ1-2, with D possibly TRBD1 on 6 matching bases. The CDR3 runs to 14 residues. V lost 2 bases, J lost 4 bases, and 11 bases lay in between. Per germline, CDR1 SNHLY and CDR2 FYNNEI. CDR3 in DNA: TGTGCCAGCAGTGAACAGGGGACGGTCTATGGCTACACCTTC. Its translation: CASSEQGTVYGYTF.

V is TRBV12-2 and J is TRBJ2-7; the table gives TRBD1 as D, unverified against the DNA. TRBV12-2 is assigned pseudogene status. The CDR3 spans 13 residues. This CDR3 is CARGTAWVDEQYF. The CDR3 nucleotides are TGTGCCAGGGGGACCGCGTGGGTTGACGAGCAGTACTTC.

This chain uses TRBV3-1 (or the pseudogene TRBV3-2) with TRBJ1-5; D unclear. Trimming pared 4 bases from V and 1 base from J, leaving 17 bases between. The CDR3 spans 17 residues. From germline, CDR1 is LGHDT and CDR2 YNNKEL (reference sequence). The CDR3 sequence: CASSPTRGVGSNQPQHF. DNA of the CDR3: TGTGCCAGCAGCCCGACCCGGGGTGTGGGGAGCAATCAGCCCCAGCATTTT.

V gene TRBV29-1 combines with J gene TRBJ1-2, with 7 bases identical to TRBD1. This CDR3 contains 16 residues. From germline, CDR1 is SQVTM and CDR2 ANQGSEA. The V segment lost 3 bases and the J segment 0 bases; nucleotides outside the gene matches: 10. CDR3 coding DNA: TGCAGCGTTGATGGGGGACAGAAAGAAGCTAACTATGGCTACACCTTC. This gives the protein CSVDGGQKEANYGYTF.

The chain has TRBV5-1 and TRBJ2-3, with 8 bases aligning to TRBD1. CDR1 is SGHRS and CDR2 is YFSETQ in the germline V gene. This CDR3 has 16 residues. Unmatched junction bases numbered 12, after V lost 5 bases and J lost 4 bases. CDR3 bases: TGCGCCAGCAGATTGACAGGGGCCCTCGGTGCAGATACGCAGTATTTT. As protein: CASRLTGALGADTQYF.